These 22 T cell receptor beta chains came from one sample sequenced in a study of T cell repertoires in cytomegalovirus infection. TCRdb re-analysed the reads in MiXCR, keeping a single row per CDR3 protein. The sample holds roughly 280,000 distinct CDR3 sequences; roughly 21% are singletons and the top ten take roughly 19%. These receptors lack a known antigen. Specimen: cultured PBMCs, collected from culture after CMV antigen stimulation. These receptor sequences come from a human donor in good health (CMV status not recorded). Some clones in this sample may be carry-over from other donors' samples.

The CDR3 loop reads CASSQRLAGFYEQYF. The CDR3 nucleotides are TGCGCCAGCAGCCAACGCCTAGCGGGCTTCTACGAGCAGTACTTC. The gene calls are TRBV4-1 and TRBJ2-7; 8 positions match TRBD2. J lost 3 bases, V lost 2 bases, and 6 bases had no gene match. The CDR3 consists of 15 residues. Germline V gene lookup returns CDR1 MGHRA and CDR2 YSYEKL.

This clonotype was recorded at least ten times. J is TRBJ2-1 and V is TRBV7-8; TRBD1 matches at 10 bases. The CDR3 has 14 amino acids. Germline CDR1 reads SGHVS; CDR2 reads FQNEAQ. Unmatched junction bases numbered 6, after V lost 7 bases and J lost 6 bases. CDR3: CASTQRTGGNEQFF. CDR3 bases: TGTGCCAGCACCCAACGGACAGGGGGCAATGAGCAGTTCTTC. Supplemented by reference TRBV7-8 and TRBJ2-1, the full variable domain reads GAGVSQSPRYKVAKRGQDVALRCDPISGHVSLFWYQQALGQGPEFLTYFQNEAQLDKSGLPSDRFFAERPEGSVSTLKIQRTQQEDSAVYLCASTQRTGGNEQFFGPGTRLTVL.

The rearrangement joins TRBV7-3 to TRBJ1-1; 10 bases match TRBD1. Per the germline V gene, CDR1 is SGHTA and CDR2 is FQGTGA. The CDR3 totals 13 residues. Trimming removed 6 bases from V and 11 bases from J; junction bases left unmatched: 9. The CDR3 coding sequence is TGTGCCAGCAGATTGACAGGGGGCACGTCCGCTTTCTTT. Translating gives CASRLTGGTSAFF. The full variable domain, its missing parts supplied by reference TRBV7-3 and TRBJ1-1, is GAGVSQTPSNKVTEKGKYVELRCDPISGHTALYWYRQSLGQGPEFLIYFQGTGAADDSGLPNDRFFAVRPEGSVSTLKIQRTERGDSAVYLCASRLTGGTSAFFGQGTRLTVV.

This clonotype was seen ten or more times. This sequence joins TRBV7-9 and TRBJ2-1, with 12 bases that match TRBD2. There are 15 residues in the CDR3. Germline loops: CDR1 SEHNR, CDR2 FQNEAQ (reference sequence). The junction had 2 bases not matched to a gene; V was cut back by 3 bases and J by 5 bases. The DNA for the CDR3 is TGTGCCAGCAGCTTGGCTAGCGGGAGGGACAATGAGCAGTTCTTC. Its translation is CASSLASGRDNEQFF.

This clonotype has a handful of counts. This chain joins TRBV7-6 and TRBJ2-2, with D uncertain. V was clipped by 4 bases and J by 3 bases, with 6 bases between them. Germline V gene data show CDR1 as SGHVS and CDR2 as FNYEAQ. The CDR3 covers 13 residues. The CDR3 here is CASSSGHTGELFF. The CDR3 coding sequence is TGTGCCAGCAGCTCCGGACACACCGGGGAGCTGTTTTTT.

This clonotype was found a few times. The V and J genes are TRBV6-2 or TRBV6-3 and TRBJ1-6; D remains unclear. Per the germline V gene, CDR1 is MNHEY and CDR2 is SVGEGT. CDR3 length: 13 residues. V gave up 4 bases and J gave up 17 bases, with 18 bases separating them. Here the CDR3 reads CASSSSDRRSIHF. DNA of the CDR3: TGTGCCAGCAGTTCCTCCGACCGGCGGTCGATCCACTTT.

The sample holds many counts of this clonotype. This chain uses TRBV20-1 with TRBJ2-6, with D unclear. CDR3 length: 14 residues. Germline CDR1 DFQATT, CDR2 SNEGSKA (reference sequence). Trimming took 3 bases from V and 2 from J, leaving 8 bases between them. CDR3: CSASSGAGANVLTF. CDR3 DNA sequence: TGCAGTGCTAGTTCTGGGGCTGGGGCCAACGTCCTGACTTTC.

In its sample, this clonotype was seen a few times. The chain employs TRBV4-1 and TRBJ2-1; 8 bases match TRBD2. CDR3 length equals 16 residues. The V segment lost 3 bases and the J segment 4 bases; nucleotides outside the gene matches: 8. Germline V gives CDR1 MGHRA, CDR2 YSYEKL. The chain's CDR3 is CASSQRAGEVYNEQFF. The CDR3 coding sequence is TGCGCCAGCAGCCAGAGAGCGGGAGAGGTGTACAATGAGCAGTTCTTC.

This chain uses TRBV12-3 or TRBV12-4 with TRBJ2-7; unclear D gene. The CDR3 consists of 12 residues. V dropped 5 bases and J dropped 5 bases, with 10 bases sitting between them. The CDR3 loop reads CASSQPNHEQYF. For the CDR3, the DNA is TGTGCCAGCAGTCAACCGAACCACGAGCAGTACTTC.

This clonotype appeared a few times. The chain joins TRBV6-5 to TRBJ2-1, with 9 bases fitting TRBD2. V shed 1 base and J 6 bases; nucleotides not matched to a gene: 4. This CDR3 region has 15 residues. From germline, CDR1 is MNHEY and CDR2 SVGAGI. This CDR3 reads CASSYFAGGPNEQFF. Here the CDR3 DNA reads TGTGCCAGCAGTTACTTCGCGGGAGGGCCCAATGAGCAGTTCTTC.

This clonotype has more than one count but fewer than ten. The rearrangement links TRBV5-5 to TRBJ2-7; D is unclear. V was cut by 3 bases and J by 2 bases, with 6 bases left in between. The CDR3 is made up of 12 amino acids. Germline lookup yields CDR1 SGHKS and CDR2 YYEKEE (reference sequence). This chain's CDR3 is CASSSTAYEQYV. CDR3 sequence (DNA): TGTGCCAGCAGCTCAACTGCCTACGAGCAGTACGTC.

The J gene is TRBJ2-1, the V gene TRBV27; 9 nucleotides match TRBD2. The CDR3 extends over 15 amino acids. The V and J ends lost 7 bases and 6 bases, in that order; junction bases with no gene match: 10. From germline, CDR1 is MNHEY and CDR2 SMNVEV (reference sequence). The CDR3 reads CASIRAGGSGNEQFF. CDR3 nucleotides: TGTGCCAGCATTCGGGCGGGAGGGAGTGGCAATGAGCAGTTCTTC.

This clonotype appeared a few times. J is TRBJ1-2 and V is TRBV11-2; D is uncertain. Germline V gene sequence: CDR1 SGHAT, CDR2 FQNNGV. This CDR3 is built from 14 residues. Deletions cut 1 base from V and 8 bases from J, with 14 bases between. CDR3 nucleotide sequence: TGTGCCAGCAGCTTAGGGGTGTCCACGCCAGGCTACACCTTC. Protein sequence: CASSLGVSTPGYTF.

This clonotype turned up a few times. The CDR3 protein is CASSPTGPGLPYNEQFF. As DNA, the CDR3 is TGTGCCAGCAGTCCAACAGGTCCGGGACTACCTTACAATGAGCAGTTCTTC. J is TRBJ2-1 and V is TRBV6-2 or TRBV6-3; 7 bases align to TRBD2. Germline V gene sequence: CDR1 MNHEY, CDR2 SVGEGT. CDR3 length equals 17 residues. V gave up 5 bases and J gave up 4 bases; unmatched junction bases: 14.

The chain recombines TRBV7-4 with TRBJ2-1, with D hard to call. CDR3 size: 14 residues. The germline CDR1 and CDR2 sequences are SGHVT and SQSDAQ. Trimming stripped 5 bases from V and 3 bases from J, with 11 bases between. As DNA, the CDR3 is TGTGCCAGCAGCGAAGAACCAGGCTACAATGAGCAGTTCTTC. This sequence encodes CASSEEPGYNEQFF.

The rearrangement uses TRBV5-4 and TRBJ2-2; 8 bases map to TRBD1. Germline assignment: CDR1 SGHNT and CDR2 YYREEE (reference sequence). This CDR3 has 15 residues. With 4 bases clipped from V and 3 bases from J, the junction kept 5 bases outside the gene matches. CDR3 nucleotide sequence: TGTGCCAGCAGCCCGACAGGGGAGGACACCGGGGAGCTGTTTTTT. Translation gives CASSPTGEDTGELFF.

The V call is TRBV2, the J call TRBJ2-7; TRBD1 matches 10 bases. The junction had 5 bases not matched to a gene; V was cut back by 6 bases and J by 0 bases. The CDR3 has 15 amino acids. Looked up from germline, CDR1 is SNHLY and CDR2 is FYNNEI. The CDR3 here is CASRPGQGNSYEQYF. CDR3 DNA sequence: TGTGCCAGCAGACCGGGACAGGGGAACTCCTACGAGCAGTACTTC.

This clonotype was counted many times. The gene calls are TRBV11-2 and TRBJ1-1; D unclear. Germline values: CDR1 SGHAT, CDR2 FQNNGV. The ends were cut back, 2 bases at V and 4 bases at J, with 8 bases in the middle. CDR3 length equals 13 residues. The CDR3 DNA is TGTGCCAGCAGCTTACAGTGGGGCACTGAAGCTTTCTTT. This translates into CASSLQWGTEAFF.

The chain joins TRBV27 to TRBJ2-5; 10 bases align to TRBD2. The CDR3 consists of 14 residues. With 6 bases clipped from V and 4 bases from J, the junction kept 5 bases outside the gene matches. CDR1 MNHEY and CDR2 SMNVEV come from the germline V gene (reference sequence). CDR3 DNA sequence: TGTGCCAGCAGGCCAACTAGCGGGATAGAGACCCAGTACTTC. Encoded protein: CASRPTSGIETQYF.

A few counts support this clonotype. This rearrangement joins TRBV30 to TRBJ2-2, with D possibly TRBD1 on 6 matching bases. The germline CDR1 and CDR2 sequences are GTSNPN and SVGIG (reference sequence). V was cut by 0 bases and J by 5 bases, with 10 bases left in between. CDR3 length: 14 amino acids. CDR3 sequence: CAWSVLRGTGELFF. The CDR3 DNA is TGTGCCTGGAGTGTTCTGAGGGGGACCGGGGAGCTGTTTTTT.

This clonotype was detected only a few times. The chain combines TRBV7-3 with TRBJ2-3; D might be TRBD1 (5 bases). V was cut by 1 base and J by 3 bases, with 23 bases left in between. CDR1 SGHTA and CDR2 FQGTGA come from the germline V gene. This CDR3 contains 19 residues. Here the CDR3 reads CASSLRGVGSRVLTDTQYF. In DNA, the CDR3 is TGTGCCAGCAGCTTAAGGGGCGTCGGCTCCCGAGTACTGACAGATACGCAGTATTTT.

This sequence joins TRBV20-1 and TRBJ2-7, with 10 bases that match TRBD1. Trimming removed 6 bases from V and 2 bases from J; junction bases left unmatched: 7. CDR1 and CDR2 (germline): DFQATT, SNEGSKA (reference sequence). This CDR3 is 14 amino acids long. CDR3 sequence: CSARRTGGAYEQYF. As DNA, the CDR3 is TGCAGTGCCCGAAGGACAGGGGGTGCCTACGAGCAGTACTTC.